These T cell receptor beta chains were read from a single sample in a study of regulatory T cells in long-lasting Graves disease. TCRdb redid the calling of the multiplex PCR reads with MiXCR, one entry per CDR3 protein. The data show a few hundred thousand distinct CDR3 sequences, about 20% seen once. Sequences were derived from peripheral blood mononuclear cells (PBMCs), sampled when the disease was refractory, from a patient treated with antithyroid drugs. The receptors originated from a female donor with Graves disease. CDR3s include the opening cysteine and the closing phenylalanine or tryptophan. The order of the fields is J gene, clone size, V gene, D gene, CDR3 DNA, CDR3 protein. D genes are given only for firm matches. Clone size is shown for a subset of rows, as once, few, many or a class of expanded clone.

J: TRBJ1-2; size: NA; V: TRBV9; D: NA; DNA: TGTGCCAGCAGCGTAGGGTCCGGGAACTATGGCTACACCTTC; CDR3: CASSVGSGNYGYTF
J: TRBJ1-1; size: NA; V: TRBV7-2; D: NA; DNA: TGTGCCAACAGCCCCCGACAGCAGAACACTGAAGCTTTCTTT; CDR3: CANSPRQQNTEAFF
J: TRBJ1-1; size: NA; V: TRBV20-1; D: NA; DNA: TGCAGTGCTAGTTGGGGTTTCACGAACACTGAAGCTTTCTTT; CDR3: CSASWGFTNTEAFF
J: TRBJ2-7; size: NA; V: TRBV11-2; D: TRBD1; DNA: TGTGCCAGCAGCACCTACACCGACAGGGGCCCGTCCTACGAGCAGTACTTC; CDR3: CASSTYTDRGPSYEQYF
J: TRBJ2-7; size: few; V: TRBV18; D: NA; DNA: TGTGCCAGCTCATTGGCGGGTTTCGACGAGCAGTACTTC; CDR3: CASSLAGFDEQYF
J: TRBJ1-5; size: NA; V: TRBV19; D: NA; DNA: TGTGCCAGTAGTATAGATCATGGAAAGGCCCAGCATTTT; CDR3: CASSIDHGKAQHF
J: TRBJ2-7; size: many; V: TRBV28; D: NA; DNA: TGTGCCAGCAGTGTCGACAGGAAGCAGTACTTC; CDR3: CASSVDRKQYF
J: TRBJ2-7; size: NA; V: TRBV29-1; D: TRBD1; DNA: TGCAGCGTACGGACAGGGACTTTCTACGAGCAGTACTTC; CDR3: CSVRTGTFYEQYF
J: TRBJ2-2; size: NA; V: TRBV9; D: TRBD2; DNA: TGTGCCAGCAGCTTTCTTGCGGGAGGTGGTACCGGGGAGCTGTTTTTT; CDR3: CASSFLAGGGTGELFF
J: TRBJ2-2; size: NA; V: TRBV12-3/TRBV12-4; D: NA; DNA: TGTGCCAGCAGTAGCGGCGTAGGCCGGGCGCTGTTTTTT; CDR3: CASSSGVGRALFF
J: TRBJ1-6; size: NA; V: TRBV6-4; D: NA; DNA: TGTGCCAGCAGTGGGAGGACTGTAGATAATTCACCCCTCCACTTT; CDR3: CASSGRTVDNSPLHF
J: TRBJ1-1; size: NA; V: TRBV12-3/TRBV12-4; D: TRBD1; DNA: TGTGCCAGCAGACAGGGGGCGAACACTGAAGCTTTCTTT; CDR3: CASRQGANTEAFF
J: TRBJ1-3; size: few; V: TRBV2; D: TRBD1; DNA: TGTGCCAGCAAGGGTCGCGGGACAGGATGGTCTGGAAACACCATATATTTT; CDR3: CASKGRGTGWSGNTIYF
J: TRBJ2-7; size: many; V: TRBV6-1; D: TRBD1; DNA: TGTGCCAGCAGGACAGGGGGGGGCTACGAGCAGTACTTC; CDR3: CASRTGGGYEQYF
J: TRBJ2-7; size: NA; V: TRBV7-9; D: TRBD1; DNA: TGTGCCAGCAGCTTAGGGACAGGGGGCGCGACACGGTCCTTAGGGCAGTACTTC; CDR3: CASSLGTGGATRSLGQYF
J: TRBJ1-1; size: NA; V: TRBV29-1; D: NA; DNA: TGCAGCGTTGCTGGGGGGACGAACACTGAAGCTTTCTTT; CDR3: CSVAGGTNTEAFF
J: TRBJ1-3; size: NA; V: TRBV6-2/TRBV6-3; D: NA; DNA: TGTGCCAGCAGTTACTCTGGGCAGCTCTCTGGAAACACCATATATTTT; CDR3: CASSYSGQLSGNTIYF
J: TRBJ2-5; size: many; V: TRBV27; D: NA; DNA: TGTGCCAGCAGTGGGTACGAGAGGACCCAGTACTTC; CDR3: CASSGYERTQYF
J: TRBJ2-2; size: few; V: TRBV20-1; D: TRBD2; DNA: TGCAGTGCTAGAGATAGGCTAGCGGGAGCGAGGGGGACCGGGGAGCTGTTTTTT; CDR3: CSARDRLAGARGTGELFF
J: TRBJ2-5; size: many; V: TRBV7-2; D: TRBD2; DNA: TGTGCCAGCAGCTCGGGACTAGCTTGGACGGAGGAGACCCAGTACTTC; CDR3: CASSSGLAWTEETQYF
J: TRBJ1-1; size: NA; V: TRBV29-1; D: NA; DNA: TGCAGCGTAGGGACCATTAACACTGAAGCTTTCTTT; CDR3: CSVGTINTEAFF
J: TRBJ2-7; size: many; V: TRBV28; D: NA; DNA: TGTGCCAGCAAAAGGGGCGGGAACTCCTACGAGCAGTACTTC; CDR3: CASKRGGNSYEQYF
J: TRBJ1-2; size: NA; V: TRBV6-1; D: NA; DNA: TGTGCCAGCAGGTCGGACAGAACTAACTATGGCTACACCTTC; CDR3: CASRSDRTNYGYTF
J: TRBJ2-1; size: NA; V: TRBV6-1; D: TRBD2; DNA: TGTGCCAGCAGCTACGGGACTAGCGGGAGGAGAAATGAGCAGTTCTTC; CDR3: CASSYGTSGRRNEQFF
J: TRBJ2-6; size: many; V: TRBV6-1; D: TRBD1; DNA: TGTGCCAGCAGCAACGACAGGGGGCTTTCAGGGGCCAACGTCCTGACTTTC; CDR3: CASSNDRGLSGANVLTF
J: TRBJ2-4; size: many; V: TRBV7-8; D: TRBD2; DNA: TGTGCCAGCAGCTTAGCGGGGGGGATGGCCAAAAACATTCAGTACTTC; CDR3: CASSLAGGMAKNIQYF
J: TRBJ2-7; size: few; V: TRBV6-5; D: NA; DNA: TGTGCCAGCAGTTACTCCCTCGGCCTCTACGAGCAGTACTTC; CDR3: CASSYSLGLYEQYF
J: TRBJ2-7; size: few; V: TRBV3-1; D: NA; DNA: TGTGCCAGCAGCCGGGACTCAACCTACGAGCAGTACTTC; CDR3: CASSRDSTYEQYF
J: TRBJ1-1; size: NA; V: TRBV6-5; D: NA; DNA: TGTGCCAGCAGTTACTTCGGTGCGGGGGTAGCTTTCTTT; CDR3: CASSYFGAGVAFF
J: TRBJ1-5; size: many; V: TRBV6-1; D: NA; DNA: TGTGCCAGCAGTGGCCTACAGGGTCGAGGGGGTCAGCCCCAGCATTTT; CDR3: CASSGLQGRGGQPQHF
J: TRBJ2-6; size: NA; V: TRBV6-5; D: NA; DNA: TGTGCCAGCAGTTTTGACAGGTCCGGGGCCAACGTCCTGACTTTC; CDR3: CASSFDRSGANVLTF
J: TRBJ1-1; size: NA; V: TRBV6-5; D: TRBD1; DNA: TGTGCCAGCAGTTACTCGATTAATTCGAGGGGGCCAAGGGGGTGGAACACTGAAGCTTTCTTT; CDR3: CASSYSINSRGPRGWNTEAFF
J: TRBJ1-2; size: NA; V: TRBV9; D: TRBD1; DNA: TGTGCCAGCAGCGTAGAGGGACAGGGGCGCTATGGCTACACCTTC; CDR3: CASSVEGQGRYGYTF
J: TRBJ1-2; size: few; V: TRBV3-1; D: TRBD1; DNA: TGTGCCAGCAGCCAAGTGACAGGGAGGGATGGCTACACCTTC; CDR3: CASSQVTGRDGYTF
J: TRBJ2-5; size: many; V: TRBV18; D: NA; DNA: TGTGCCAGCTCACCGGGACTGCTGCAAGAGACCCAGTACTTC; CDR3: CASSPGLLQETQYF
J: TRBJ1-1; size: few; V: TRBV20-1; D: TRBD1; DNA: TGCAGTGTCAAGCGGGGTGACAGGGGCGCTACACGGACTGAAGCTTTCTTT; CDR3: CSVKRGDRGATRTEAFF
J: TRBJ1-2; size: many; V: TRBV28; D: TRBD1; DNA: TGTGCCAGCAGTTTATTGGGGACAGGGGACTATGGCTACACCTTC; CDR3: CASSLLGTGDYGYTF
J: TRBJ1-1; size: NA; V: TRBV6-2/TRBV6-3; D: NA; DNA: TGTGCCAGCAGTTACTCGATGTCCACTGAAGCTTTCTTT; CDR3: CASSYSMSTEAFF
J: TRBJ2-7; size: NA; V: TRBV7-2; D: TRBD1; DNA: TGTGCCAGCAGATCCACAGGGGCCCTCAATGGTGGCGAGCAGTACTTC; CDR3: CASRSTGALNGGEQYF
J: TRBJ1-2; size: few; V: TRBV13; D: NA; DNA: TGTGCCAGCAGCCTCGAGGGGACTAGCTATGGCTACACCTTC; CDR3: CASSLEGTSYGYTF
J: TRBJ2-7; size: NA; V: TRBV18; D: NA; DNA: TGTGCCAGCTCACCGAACACCCCTGGGGGCGAGCAGTACTTC; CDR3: CASSPNTPGGEQYF
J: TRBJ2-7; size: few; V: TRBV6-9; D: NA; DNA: NA; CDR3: CASSWGQGTRDSRF
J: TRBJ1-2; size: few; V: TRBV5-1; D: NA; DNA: TGCGCCAGCAGCGCTACCGGGGCGTCCTTCGGCTACACCTTC; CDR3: CASSATGASFGYTF
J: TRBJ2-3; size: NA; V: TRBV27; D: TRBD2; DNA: TGTGCCAGCAGTTCGACCACTTTACTAGCGGGAGTAACAGATACGCAGTATTTT; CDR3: CASSSTTLLAGVTDTQYF
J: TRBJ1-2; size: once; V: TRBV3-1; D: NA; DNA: TGTGCCAGCAGCCAAGATGTAGGCTGGAACTATGGCTACACCTTC; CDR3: CASSQDVGWNYGYTF
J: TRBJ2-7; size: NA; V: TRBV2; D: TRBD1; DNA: TGTGCCAGCAGGATGACAGGGGGAGGTTACGAGCAGTACTTC; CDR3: CASRMTGGGYEQYF